What follows are 25 T cell receptor beta chains derived from one specimen sequenced in a study of tumor-infiltrating lymphocytes in oesophageal squamous cell carcinoma. TCRdb re-derived calls from the PCR reads in MiXCR, one entry per CDR3 protein. The data hold 18,000 or so distinct CDR3 sequences, with approximately 46% observed a single time. Sequences were obtained from normal esophageal tissue next to the tumor. The receptors here all came from a female donor with esophageal squamous cell carcinoma.

The DNA of the CDR3 is TGTGCCAGCAGTGTGGGACAGGGGTATTCACCCCTCCACTTT. Protein sequence: CASSVGQGYSPLHF. This rearrangement joins TRBV6-1 to TRBJ1-1; TRBD1 agrees at 10 bases. The closer fit of TRBJ1-6 to the DNA end suggests the J call may be wrong. Germline V gene lookup returns CDR1 MNHNS and CDR2 SASEGT. The CDR3 consists of 14 residues.

In its sample, this clonotype was seen once. This chain uses TRBV6-9 with TRBJ2-7; 10 nucleotides line up with TRBD1. The better agreement between TRBJ2-5 and the DNA end casts doubt on the J call. Germline V gene sequence: CDR1 MNHGY, CDR2 SVAAGI. The CDR3 totals 14 residues. CDR3 amino acids: CASSGDRGVKTQYF. The CDR3 region has the DNA TGTGCCAGCAGTGGGGACAGGGGAGTGAAGACCCAGTACTTC.

This clonotype was recorded many times. A read error may explain this, as a much larger clone is one base away. The V gene is TRBV6-1, the J gene TRBJ2-7, with D unresolved. The V and J ends lost 4 bases and 7 bases respectively, with 20 bases between them. This CDR3 comprises 15 residues. CDR1 MNHNS and CDR2 SASEGT come from the germline V gene. CDR3 in DNA: TGTGCCAGCAGTGGTAGTAGTAAGGTTCTCAATGAGCAGTACTTC. This translates into CASSGSSKVLNEQYF.

This clonotype was counted a few times. The chain employs TRBV27 and TRBJ2-5; the D gene is possibly TRBD1 (5 bases). CDR3 length: 13 residues. In germline, CDR1 is MNHEY, CDR2 SMNVEV (reference sequence). The V gene lost 3 bases and the J gene lost 4 bases, with 9 bases spanning the gap. CDR3 DNA sequence: TGTGCCAGCAGTTTCAGTGGGGCAGAGACCCAGTACTTC. Its translation: CASSFSGAETQYF.

The CDR3 DNA reads TGTGCCAGCAGCTTAGGAGGGTTGGGGAATTCACCCCTCCACTTT. Residues: CASSLGGLGNSPLHF. This chain links TRBV11-3 with TRBJ1-6; D unresolved. Trimming cost V 1 base and J 7 bases, with 11 bases left between them. Germline lookup yields CDR1 SGHNT and CDR2 YENEEA. This CDR3 spans 15 amino acids.

This clonotype occurred many times. V and J are TRBV4-1 and TRBJ2-7; 10 bases fit TRBD2. The J call may be wrong; the DNA end is better matched by TRBJ2-5. This CDR3 contains 15 residues. Germline CDR1 MGHRA, CDR2 YSYEKL. The CDR3 DNA sequence: TGCGCCAGCAGAGACAGCGGGAGGGCCGGAGAGACCCAGTACTTC. Translation gives CASRDSGRAGETQYF.

Turning to this clonotype: Its ends do not fully match the called genes, so a read error is possible. The CDR3 coding sequence is TGTGCCAGCAGCTTACAGCGACTAGCGGGGGGGCCAGATACGCAGTATTTC. Protein sequence: CASSLQRLAGGPDTQYF. The V call is TRBV7-3, the J call TRBJ2-3, with 14 positions matching TRBD2. The CDR3 totals 17 residues. Germline V gene sequence: CDR1 SGHTA, CDR2 FQGTGA.

This clonotype appeared many times. The V and J genes are TRBV3-1 and TRBJ2-1; perhaps TRBD2 as D (5 bases). In germline, CDR1 is LGHDT, CDR2 YNNKEL (reference sequence). Trimming took off 1 base at V and 5 bases at J, with 12 bases between the two ends. This CDR3 has 15 residues. CDR3 sequence: CASSQVRGFNNEQFF. CDR3 coding DNA: TGTGCCAGCAGCCAAGTCCGGGGTTTTAACAATGAGCAGTTCTTC.

Note on this clonotype: A much larger clone sits a single nucleotide away, making a read error possible. This sequence joins TRBV5-6 and TRBJ2-1; 7 nucleotides match TRBD2. Gene TRBJ2-7 matches the end of the DNA better, so the J call may be wrong. Looked up from germline, CDR1 is SGHDT and CDR2 is YYEEEE. CDR3 length equals 16 residues. Here the CDR3 reads CASSYRTRSSYNEQYF. The CDR3 nucleotides read TGTGCCAGCAGCTATAGGACTAGAAGCTCCTACAATGAGCAGTACTTC.

The table lists this clonotype with a count of one. This chain connects TRBV7-4 to TRBJ2-1; no clear D gene. Trimming removed 2 bases from V and 5 bases from J, with 7 bases in between. Germline loops: CDR1 SGHVT, CDR2 SQSDAQ. This CDR3 region has 13 residues. The CDR3 coding sequence is TGTGCCAGCAGCTTATACTCTGACAATGAGCAGTTCTTC. Translation gives CASSLYSDNEQFF.

The chain is built from TRBV27 and TRBJ2-5; 8 bases fit TRBD1. The J call may not be correct, given that the DNA end is closer to TRBJ2-3. There are 15 residues in the CDR3. CDR1 and CDR2 from the germline V gene are MNHEY and SMNVEV (reference sequence). The DNA for the CDR3 is TGTGCCAGCAGTTCGACAGGGGCACTACCAGATACGCAGTATTTT. Amino acid sequence: CASSSTGALPDTQYF.

V gene TRBV4-1 combines with J gene TRBJ1-3; D remains ambiguous. The CDR3 covers 15 residues. V lost 1 base and J 0 bases, leaving 7 bases between the germline ends. The germline V gene has CDR1 MGHRA and CDR2 YSYEKL. Written as DNA, the CDR3 is TGCGCCAGCAGCCAAGGGGTAAGCTCTGGAAACACCATATATTTT. Protein sequence: CASSQGVSSGNTIYF.

To note about this clonotype: In this CDR3 the conserved last residue, phenylalanine or tryptophan, is missing, so a read error is likely. No DNA is shown, since the ends of the CDR3 on it are uncertain; the CDR3 is the one TCRdb lists. The chain is built from TRBV6-9 and TRBJ2-7; the table's TRBD1 call for D was not verified on the DNA. The CDR3 totals 15 residues, both ends included. Germline loops: CDR1 MNHGY, CDR2 SVAAGI. The CDR3 spells CASREDRERGYTFGS.

This clonotype has just a few counts. This chain uses TRBV7-3 with TRBJ2-1; D remains ambiguous. The germline V gene has CDR1 SGHTA and CDR2 FQGTGA. V lost 0 bases to trimming and J lost 0 bases, with 6 bases between them. The CDR3 totals 15 residues. Here the CDR3 reads CASSLTVSSYNEQFF. CDR3 bases: TGTGCCAGCAGCTTAACTGTAAGCTCCTACAATGAGCAGTTCTTC. Full variable domain (rest looked up from reference TRBV7-3 and TRBJ2-1): GAGVSQTPSNKVTEKGKYVELRCDPISGHTALYWYRQSLGQGPEFLIYFQGTGAADDSGLPNDRFFAVRPEGSVSTLKIQRTERGDSAVYLCASSLTVSSYNEQFFGPGTRLTVL.

This clonotype turned up a few times. V gene TRBV12-3 or TRBV12-4 combines with J gene TRBJ2-1; 13 bases agree with TRBD2. Trimming cost V 6 bases and J 0 bases; bases outside gene matches: 11. The CDR3 runs 19 residues. CDR3 residues: CASRGRPGTSGISYNEQFF. CDR3 coding DNA: TGTGCCAGCAGAGGCCGGCCTGGGACTAGCGGGATCTCCTACAATGAGCAGTTCTTC.

This clonotype appeared many times. The rearrangement uses TRBV6-1 and TRBJ1-2; weak D call: TRBD1 (6 bases). Germline CDR1 MNHNS, CDR2 SASEGT. This CDR3 region has 17 residues. V was pared by 8 bases and J by 8 bases, with 30 bases between. The CDR3 spells CASFLMGSLTGHGGYTF. The CDR3 region has the DNA TGTGCCAGCTTTCTGATGGGCAGCCTGACAGGTCATGGAGGCTACACCTTC.

The chain recombines TRBV6-1 with TRBJ2-3, with 9 positions matching TRBD2. CDR1 and CDR2 (germline): MNHNS, SASEGT. This CDR3 contains 15 residues. The J segment lost 1 base and the V segment lost 1 base, leaving 0 bases of the junction unmatched. CDR3 in amino acids: CASSEVAGGTDTQYF. The CDR3 region has the DNA TGTGCCAGCAGTGAAGTAGCGGGAGGCACAGATACGCAGTATTTT.

The table lists this clonotype with a few counts. V and J are TRBV7-9 and TRBJ1-2, with 7 bases identical to TRBD1. The V gene end was trimmed by 0 bases and the J gene end by 8 bases; junction bases not matched to a gene: 9. Germline V gene lookup returns CDR1 SEHNR and CDR2 FQNEAQ (reference sequence). There are 15 residues in the CDR3. The CDR3 is CASSLATQTGHGYTF. CDR3 coding DNA: TGTGCCAGCAGCTTAGCTACTCAGACAGGGCACGGCTACACCTTC.

This clonotype was seen at least ten times. The chain combines TRBV6-1 with TRBJ1-1; D may be TRBD1 (6 bases). The CDR3 spans 13 residues. Germline V gene data show CDR1 as MNHNS and CDR2 as SASEGT. V was pared by 6 bases and J by 5 bases, with 13 bases between. The DNA for the CDR3 is TGTGCCAGCAGGGTCGGGGGGCTTACTGAAGCTTTCTTT. It encodes CASRVGGLTEAFF.

V is TRBV12-3 or TRBV12-4 and J is TRBJ2-3, with D perhaps being TRBD1 or TRBD2 (5 bases each). Trimming removed 6 bases from V and 14 bases from J, with 27 bases in between. This CDR3 has 15 residues. CDR3 protein: CASRAGTEYTGELYF. The CDR3 DNA reads TGTGCCAGCAGGGCCGGGACGGAATACACCGGGGAGCTGTATTTT.

In its sample, this clonotype was seen a few times. V and J are TRBV4-1 and TRBJ2-4; weak D call: TRBD2 (6 bases). The DNA end favors TRBJ2-7, so the J call may be wrong. Germline V gene sequence: CDR1 MGHRA, CDR2 YSYEKL. There are 16 residues in the CDR3. In DNA form, the CDR3 reads TGCGCCAGCAGCCAAGATGCGGGGAGGCGATCCGACGAGCAGTACTTC. This codes for CASSQDAGRRSDEQYF.

The rearrangement uses TRBV11-2 and TRBJ2-7; no definite D call. V was pared by 5 bases and J by 3 bases, with 20 bases between. Germline CDR1 is SGHAT and CDR2 is FQNNGV. The CDR3 loop spans 16 amino acids. CDR3 in amino acids: CASSLGRVNTIYEQYF. CDR3 bases: TGTGCCAGCAGCCTCGGGCGCGTAAATACTATCTACGAGCAGTACTTC.

The rearrangement links TRBV7-2 to TRBJ2-5, with TRBD2 matching over 9 bases. Germline CDR1 and CDR2: SGHTA and FQGNSA. The CDR3 is made up of 16 amino acids. Trimming cost V 1 base and J 2 bases; bases outside gene matches: 5. This CDR3 reads CASSLGPLAGQETQYF. Written as DNA, the CDR3 is TGTGCCAGCAGCTTAGGTCCCCTAGCGGGGCAAGAGACCCAGTACTTC.

Comments on this clonotype: The CDR3 does not close with the conserved phenylalanine or tryptophan, likely indicating a read error. The limits of the CDR3 on the DNA are not certain, so only TCRdb's listed CDR3 is given. The chain carries TRBV2 and TRBJ2-7. The V gene's germline CDR1 is SNHLY and CDR2 FYNNEI. The CDR3 spans 14 amino acids, including both terminal residues. This CDR3 reads CASSAGPYGYTFGS.

This clonotype was found many times. The CDR3 protein is CATSDWISNQPQHF. The CDR3 DNA follows: TGTGCCACCAGTGATTGGATTAGCAATCAGCCCCAGCATTTT. This sequence joins TRBV24-1 and TRBJ1-5; no firm D call. Germline V gene sequence: CDR1 KGHDR, CDR2 SFDVKD. V was pared by 2 bases and J by 0 bases, with 4 bases between. The CDR3 totals 14 residues.